This T cell receptor (beta chain) was documented in a study of blood T cells in healthy people across ages. In the study overall: The template switching approach captured approximately one barcoded beta molecule for every two T cells. Whole-study findings and limits: In long-lived donors, naive CD4+ cell counts and diversity exceeded those of aged donors.

Each sample provided at least 6 micrograms of extracted total RNA. Of note for this clonotype: Its matching antigen is unknown.

With 4 bases clipped from V and 6 bases from J, the junction kept 12 bases outside the gene matches. This CDR3 has 16 amino acids. Using a J-beta primer mix together with a sample-barcoded 5' primer, a second PCR was run for roughly 7 to 12 cycles. Every sample gave at least 3 million paired-end reads containing CDR3. One entry per CDR3 protein results from TCRdb running MiXCR on the 5' RACE reads. The sample has about 1,400,000 distinct CDR3 sequences, 42% seen once. The sequenced material came from blood. The V gene is TRBV12-3 or TRBV12-4, the J gene TRBJ2-1, with 7 bases identical to TRBD2. This receptor was identified in a woman aged 18-30 years in good health. DNA of the CDR3: TGTGCCAGCAGTTGGCGACTAGCAGAACCCTCCAATGAGCAGTTCTTC. Protein product: CASSWRLAEPSNEQFF.